These T cell receptor beta chains were read from a single sample in a study of radiotherapy plus CTLA-4 blockade in lung cancer. The protocol was immunoSEQ multiplex PCR, while the TCRdb copy is restricted to in-frame clones and leaves out a portion. The sample yields 43,000 or so clones, 73% seen once. This specimen consisted of peripheral blood, obtained from a patient treated with radiotherapy plus ipilimumab. The receptors were gathered from a human donor with non-small cell lung cancer who had a complete response to radiotherapy plus ipilimumab. The CDR3 runs from the conserved cysteine through the conserved F or W. D genes are given only for firm matches. Expanded clones get a size class; other rows say once, few or many, or leave the size out.

abundance	d_gene	v_gene	j_gene	CDR3aa	CDR3nt
-	TRBD1	TRBV7-6	TRBJ2-7	CASSSPGQGSSSGLYEQYF	TGTGCCAGCAGCTCCCCGGGACAGGGAAGTTCTAGCGGACTCTACGAGCAGTACTTC
-	TRBD1	TRBV7-8	TRBJ2-7	CASSFRLDRPTWQYF	TGTGCCAGCAGCTTTCGTCTGGACAGGCCCACCTGGCAGTACTTC
-	TRBD1	TRBV2	TRBJ1-6	CASSEFGQGRNSPLHF	TGTGCCAGCAGTGAATTCGGACAGGGACGGAATTCACCCCTCCACTTT
-	-	TRBV18	TRBJ1-1	CASSDGLGGTEAFF	TGTGCCAGCTCCGATGGACTGGGAGGAACTGAAGCTTTCTTT
medium-sized	-	TRBV19	TRBJ1-1	CASSIDGGLGSAFF	TGTGCCAGTAGTATAGACGGGGGGCTGGGGTCGGCTTTCTTT
-	-	TRBV18	TRBJ1-4	CASSPGTGKTNEKLFF	TGTGCCAGCTCACCCGGAACAGGGAAAACTAATGAAAAACTGTTTTTT
-	TRBD2	TRBV5-1	TRBJ2-3	CASSAGREGYTQYF	TGCGCCAGCAGTGCGGGACGGGAGGGGTATACGCAGTATTTT
-	-	TRBV10-2	TRBJ2-2	CASRVGVDTGELFF	TGCGCCAGCAGGGTAGGGGTGGACACCGGGGAGCTGTTTTTT
-	-	TRBV18	TRBJ1-2	CASSPPGLIYGYTF	TGTGCCAGCTCACCGCCGGGACTCATCTATGGCTACACCTTC
-	TRBD1	TRBV6-5	TRBJ1-2	CASRRQGLGYTF	TGTGCCAGCAGGAGACAGGGACTTGGCTACACCTTC
few	TRBD1	TRBV5-4	TRBJ2-7	CASSAGGQGGRQYF	TGTGCCAGCAGCGCCGGGGGACAGGGGGGTCGGCAGTACTTC
-	-	TRBV6-5	TRBJ2-2	CAVKGANTGELFF	TGTGCGGTGAAGGGAGCGAACACCGGGGAGCTGTTTTTT
once	TRBD1	TRBV6-6	TRBJ1-6	CASRGTGIDSPLHF	TGTGCCAGCAGGGGGACAGGTATCGATTCACCCCTCCACTTT
-	-	TRBV21-1	TRBJ2-5	CASSSPGQGPKETQYF	TGTGCCAGCAGCTCCCCGGGACAGGGGCCCAAAGAGACCCAGTACTTC
-	-	TRBV27	TRBJ2-7	CASSLNLGQKVEQYF	TGTGCCAGCAGTTTAAATTTAGGACAGAAGGTAGAGCAGTACTTC
once	-	TRBV19	TRBJ2-2	CASTPPSGEYTGELFF	TGTGCCAGTACCCCCCCCTCAGGGGAATACACCGGGGAGCTGTTTTTT
-	TRBD1	TRBV29-1	TRBJ2-3	CSGETGATQYF	TGCAGCGGAGAGACAGGGGCTACGCAGTATTTT
-	-	TRBV18	TRBJ1-1	CASSPWLNTEAFF	TGTGCCAGCTCACCATGGCTGAACACTGAAGCTTTCTTT
-	-	TRBV5-1	TRBJ1-1	CASSLGQGGVTEAFF	TGCGCCAGCAGCTTGGGTCAGGGAGGCGTCACTGAAGCTTTCTTT
-	TRBD2	TRBV20-1	TRBJ2-7	CSALAGVEQYF	TGCAGTGCGTTAGCGGGAGTTGAGCAGTACTTC